This T cell receptor beta chain was found in a study of regulatory T cells in long-lasting Graves disease. The sample's time point: newly diagnosed GD, antithyroid drugs for less than 3 months. Construction of the TCR library relied on RNA isolated from PBMCs. This clonotype was detected many times. To make TCR beta libraries, researchers used iRepertoire HTBI primers and Arm-PCR of CDR3 regions. MiXCR, applied by TCRdb to the multiplex PCR reads, yields one record per CDR3 protein. The sample has 500,000 or so distinct CDR3 sequences, 15% to 20% seen once. This sample also appeared in a second study, on T cells in Graves' hyperthyroidism and ophthalmopathy.

The TCR was taken from a man aged 35 to 55 with Graves disease. The sample here was peripheral blood mononuclear cells (PBMCs), taken at new diagnosis, from a patient treated with antithyroid drugs.

In DNA form, the CDR3 reads TGTGCCAGCAGCCTTGGACTAGCGGGAGCGTCCTACGAGCAGTACTTC. Translated: CASSLGLAGASYEQYF. The chain is built from TRBV12-3 or TRBV12-4 and TRBJ2-7; 13 bases align to TRBD2. J gave up 1 base and V 6 bases, and 6 bases lay outside the gene matches. The CDR3 extends over 16 amino acids.